This T cell receptor beta chain was captured in a study of blood T cell repertoires in COVID-19. Study-level background: Material from acute and convalescent COVID-19 was sourced from the United States, Italy and Spain. Sources were T cells, B-cell-depleted T cells, or PBMCs; the material itself was cDNA or gDNA.

Germline V gene sequence: CDR1 SGDLS, CDR2 YYNGEE. The CDR3 is made up of 15 amino acids. V was cut by 0 bases and J by 2 bases, with 9 bases left in between. The authors' processing: Estimates of nucleated cell counts were drawn from the amplification of reference gene primers. Sequencing used immunoSEQ multiplex PCR; TCRdb keeps in-frame clones, though not all of them. V, J and clone size are taken as reported in that table, and D and trimming were inferred from the DNA itself. Among about 160,000 clones listed, under 85% were seen once. Material for sequencing was peripheral blood. V gene TRBV9 combines with J gene TRBJ1-5, with D unclear. This clonotype originated in a man between 65 and 79 years old with acute or convalescent COVID-19. CDR3 region: CASSVGPDGNQPQHF. The CDR3 DNA reads TGTGCCAGCAGCGTAGGGCCAGATGGCAATCAGCCCCAGCATTTT.